This T cell receptor beta chain was recovered during a study of human thymus T cells. The source of the thymus tissue was resections taken during corrective heart surgery. J lost 1 base, V lost 4 bases, and 4 bases had no gene match. Germline loops: CDR1 MNHEY, CDR2 SVGAGI. There are 16 residues in the CDR3. Profiling relied on immunoSEQ multiplex PCR, and the TCRdb table lists in-frame clones only, not all of them. This table holds tens of thousands of clones, roughly 94% found once. Sequencing input: thymus tissue. V is TRBV6-5 and J is TRBJ2-3, with 11 nucleotides matching TRBD2. The source is a girl in the first two years of life with a congenital heart defect but otherwise immunologically healthy. DNA of the CDR3: TGTGCCAGCAGTTTAGCGGGAGGGGTCGGCACAGATACGCAGTATTTT. Its protein product is CASSLAGGVGTDTQYF.